The clone carrying this T cell receptor (beta chain) was detected many times. TCRdb called the 5' RACE reads again in MiXCR, with one record for every CDR3 protein. This sample yields hundreds of thousands of distinct CDR3 sequences, of which roughly 12% are seen a single time; roughly 1.6% belongs to the top ten. This CDR3 is 14 amino acids long. Trimming removed 8 bases from V and 3 bases from J, with 14 bases in between. Germline V gene lookup returns CDR1 MGHRA and CDR2 YSYEKL. This entry comes from a study of identical twins. The sample also formed part of further work on yellow fever vaccine responses in identical twins.

This clonotype originated in a woman between 18 and 29 years old in good health. Sequencing was done on a sample of PBMCs. The chain has TRBV4-1 and TRBJ2-4; possibly TRBD1 for D (6 bases). This chain's CDR3 is CASAYRVVKNIQYF. In nucleotides, the CDR3 is TGCGCCAGCGCATACAGGGTGGTCAAAAACATTCAGTACTTC.